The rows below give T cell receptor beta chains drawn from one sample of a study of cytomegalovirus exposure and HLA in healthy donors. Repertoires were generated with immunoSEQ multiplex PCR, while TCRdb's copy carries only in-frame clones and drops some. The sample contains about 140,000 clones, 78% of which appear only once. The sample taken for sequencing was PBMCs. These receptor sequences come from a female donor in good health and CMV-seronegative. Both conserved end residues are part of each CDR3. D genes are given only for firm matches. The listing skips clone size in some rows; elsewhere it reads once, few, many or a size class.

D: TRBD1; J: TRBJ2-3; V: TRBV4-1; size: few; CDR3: CASSNRDRGRSDTQYF; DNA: TGCGCCAGCAGCAACCGGGACAGGGGGCGGTCAGATACGCAGTATTTT
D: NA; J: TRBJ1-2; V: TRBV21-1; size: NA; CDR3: CASSNRVTGQGRGYTF; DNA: TGTGCCAGCAGCAATCGAGTTACGGGACAGGGAAGAGGCTACACCTTC
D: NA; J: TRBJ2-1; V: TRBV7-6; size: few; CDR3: CASSFRGRPGTATYNEQFF; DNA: TGTGCCAGCAGCTTCAGGGGGAGGCCCGGGACAGCCACCTACAATGAGCAGTTCTTC
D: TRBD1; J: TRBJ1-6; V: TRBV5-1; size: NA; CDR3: CASSSESKTGVFHLHF; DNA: TGCGCCAGCAGCTCGGAGTCTAAGACAGGGGTCTTTCACCTCCACTTT
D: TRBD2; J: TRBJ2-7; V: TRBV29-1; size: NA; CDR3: CSVQRERRSGEQYF; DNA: TGCAGCGTTCAGCGGGAGAGGAGGTCCGGGGAGCAGTACTTC
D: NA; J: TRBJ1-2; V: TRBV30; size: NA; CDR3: CAWIQQAGGYTF; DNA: TGTGCCTGGATACAGCAGGCAGGGGGCTACACCTTC
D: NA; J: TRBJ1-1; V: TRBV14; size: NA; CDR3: CASSRQGGEGTEAFF; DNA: TGTGCCAGCAGCCGCCAGGGAGGAGAGGGCACTGAAGCTTTCTTT
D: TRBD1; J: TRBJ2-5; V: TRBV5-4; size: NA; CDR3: CASSLDRGLRETQYF; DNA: TGTGCCAGCAGCTTGGACAGGGGGCTTCGGGAGACCCAGTACTTC
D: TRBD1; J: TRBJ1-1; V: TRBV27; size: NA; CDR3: CASIKQGAYTEAFF; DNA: TGTGCCAGCATTAAACAGGGGGCTTACACTGAAGCTTTCTTT
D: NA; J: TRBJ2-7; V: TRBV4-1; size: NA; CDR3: CASSPQGTRIPYEQYF; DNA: TGCGCCAGCAGCCCACAGGGGACTCGAATCCCCTACGAGCAGTACTTC
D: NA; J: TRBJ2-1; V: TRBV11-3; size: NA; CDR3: CASSLDTDNEQFF; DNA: TGTGCCAGCAGCTTAGACACTGACAATGAGCAGTTCTTC
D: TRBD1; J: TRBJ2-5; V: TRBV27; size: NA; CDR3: CASSTPTGTGGSETQYF; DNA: TGTGCCAGCAGTACCCCCACCGGGACAGGGGGCTCGGAGACCCAGTACTTC
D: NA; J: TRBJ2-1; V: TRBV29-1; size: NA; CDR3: CSVEDRLAEQFF; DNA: TGCAGCGTTGAAGATCGACTGGCTGAGCAGTTCTTC
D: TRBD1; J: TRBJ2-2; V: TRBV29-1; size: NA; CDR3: CSAEDRSNTGELFF; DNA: TGCAGCGCCGAGGACAGGTCGAACACCGGGGAGCTGTTTTTT
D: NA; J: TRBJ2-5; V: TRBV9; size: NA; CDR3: CASSADSIQETQYF; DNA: TGTGCCAGCAGCGCCGACAGTATCCAAGAGACCCAGTACTTC
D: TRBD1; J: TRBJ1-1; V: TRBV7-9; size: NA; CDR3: CASSQFVGRGRMNTEAFF; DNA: TGTGCCAGCAGCCAGTTTGTTGGAAGGGGGCGGATGAACACTGAAGCTTTCTTT
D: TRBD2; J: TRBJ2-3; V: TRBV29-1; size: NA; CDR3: CSVSSGDTQYF; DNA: TGCAGCGTCTCTAGCGGAGATACGCAGTATTTT
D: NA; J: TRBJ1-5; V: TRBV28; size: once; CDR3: CASSFRVKQVSVQPQHF; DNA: TGTGCCAGCAGTTTTCGGGTCAAACAAGTATCAGTTCAGCCCCAGCATTTT
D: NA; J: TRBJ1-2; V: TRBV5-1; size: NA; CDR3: CASRQDTNYGYTF; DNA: TGCGCCAGTAGGCAGGACACTAACTATGGCTACACCTTC
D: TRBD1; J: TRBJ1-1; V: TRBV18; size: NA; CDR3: CATIQRTNRGDRGGWNTEAFF; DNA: TGTGCCACCATACAACGAACCAATAGGGGGGACAGGGGCGGTTGGAACACTGAAGCTTTCTTT
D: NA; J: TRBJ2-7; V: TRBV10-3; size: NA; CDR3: CAIRATGIGGEGYEQYF; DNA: TGTGCCATCAGAGCGACAGGGATCGGGGGGGAGGGATACGAGCAGTACTTC
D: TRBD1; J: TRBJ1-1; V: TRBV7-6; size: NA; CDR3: CASSFLAGTGDSVGAFF; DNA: TGTGCCAGCAGCTTTTTAGCCGGGACAGGGGATAGTGTCGGAGCTTTCTTT
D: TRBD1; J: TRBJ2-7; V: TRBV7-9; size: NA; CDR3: CASSSNRGRTYEQYF; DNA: TGTGCCAGCAGCTCTAACAGGGGGCGGACCTACGAGCAGTACTTC
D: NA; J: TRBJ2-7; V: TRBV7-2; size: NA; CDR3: CASSLGGGYEQYF; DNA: TGTGCCAGCAGCTTAGGGGGCGGCTACGAGCAGTACTTC
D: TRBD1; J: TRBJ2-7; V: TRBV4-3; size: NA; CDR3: CASLGQGTYEQYF; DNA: TGCGCCAGCTTGGGACAGGGCACCTACGAGCAGTACTTC
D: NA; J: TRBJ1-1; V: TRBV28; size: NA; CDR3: CASTPLVVADTEAFF; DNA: TGTGCCAGCACCCCCTTGGTGGTCGCGGACACTGAAGCTTTCTTT
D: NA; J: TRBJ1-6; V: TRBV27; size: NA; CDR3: CASSFRGPNSPLHF; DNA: TGTGCCAGCAGTTTTAGAGGGCCTAATTCACCCCTCCACTTT
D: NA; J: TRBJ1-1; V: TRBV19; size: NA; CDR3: CASRTSDLNTEAFF; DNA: TGTGCCAGTAGGACTAGTGATTTGAACACTGAAGCTTTCTTT
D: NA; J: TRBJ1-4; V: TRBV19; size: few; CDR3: CASSRPGGYGEKLFF; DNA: TGTGCCAGTAGTCGCCCAGGAGGGTACGGGGAAAAACTGTTTTTT
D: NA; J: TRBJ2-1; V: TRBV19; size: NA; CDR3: CASGGPTNEQFF; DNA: TGTGCCAGCGGGGGACCCACCAATGAGCAGTTCTTC
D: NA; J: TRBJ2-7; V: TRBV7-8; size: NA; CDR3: CASSLDRATYEQYF; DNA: TGTGCCAGCAGCTTAGACAGGGCCACCTACGAGCAGTACTTC
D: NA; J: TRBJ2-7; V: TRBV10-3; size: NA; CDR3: CATAGAGSYEQYF; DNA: TGTGCCACCGCCGGGGCGGGGTCCTACGAGCAGTACTTC
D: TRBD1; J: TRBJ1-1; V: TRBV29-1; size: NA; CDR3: CSVERGGTGHSPQMNTEAFF; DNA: TGCAGCGTTGAAAGGGGCGGGACAGGGCATTCTCCACAGATGAACACTGAAGCTTTCTTT
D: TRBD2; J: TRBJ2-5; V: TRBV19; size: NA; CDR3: CASSMGGLAGARETQYF; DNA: TGTGCCAGTAGTATGGGGGGACTAGCGGGAGCTCGGGAGACCCAGTACTTC
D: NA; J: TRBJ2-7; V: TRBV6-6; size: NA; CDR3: CASSYQRNGSYEQYF; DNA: TGTGCCAGCAGTTATCAGCGTAACGGCTCCTACGAGCAGTACTTC
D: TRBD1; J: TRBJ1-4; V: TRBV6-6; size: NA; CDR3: CASKGQDLEKLFF; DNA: TGTGCCAGCAAGGGACAGGACCTTGAAAAACTGTTTTTT
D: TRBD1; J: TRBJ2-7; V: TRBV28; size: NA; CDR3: CASRSPGQGVYEQYF; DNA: TGTGCCAGCAGGTCTCCGGGACAGGGGGTCTACGAGCAGTACTTC
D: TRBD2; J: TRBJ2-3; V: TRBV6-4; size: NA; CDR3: CASSETSGGTDTQYF; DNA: TGTGCCAGCAGTGAGACTAGCGGGGGCACAGATACGCAGTATTTT
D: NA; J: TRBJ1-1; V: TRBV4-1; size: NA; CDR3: CASSQGLGGMNTEAFF; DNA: TGTGCCAGCAGCCAGGGTCTTGGGGGGATGAACACTGAAGCTTTCTTT
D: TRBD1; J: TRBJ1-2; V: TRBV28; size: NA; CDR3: CASSTRTGLNYGYTF; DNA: TGTGCCAGCAGTACCCGGACAGGGCTTAACTATGGCTACACCTTC
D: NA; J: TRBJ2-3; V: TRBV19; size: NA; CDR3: CASGGDTQYF; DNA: TGTGCCTCGGGTGGAGATACGCAGTATTTT
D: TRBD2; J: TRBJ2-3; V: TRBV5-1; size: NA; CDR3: CASSLGGGGADTQYF; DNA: TGCGCCAGCAGCTTGGGGGGCGGGGGTGCAGATACGCAGTATTTT
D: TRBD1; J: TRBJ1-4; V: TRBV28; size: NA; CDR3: CASSLSQGTNEKLFF; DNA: TGTGCCAGCTCCCTCTCACAGGGGACTAATGAAAAACTGTTTTTT
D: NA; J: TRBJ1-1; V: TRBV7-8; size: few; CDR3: CASRDRRGEAFF; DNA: TGTGCCAGCAGGGACAGAAGGGGTGAAGCTTTCTTT
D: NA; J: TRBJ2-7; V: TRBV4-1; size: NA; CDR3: CASSQVGGTHSYEQYF; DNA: TGCGCCAGCAGCCAAGTGGGCGGGACGCACTCCTACGAGCAGTACTTC
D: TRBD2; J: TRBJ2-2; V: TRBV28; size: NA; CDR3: CASSVDSPTSGRGTGELFF; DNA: TGTGCCAGCAGTGTGGACAGCCCGACTAGCGGGAGAGGCACCGGGGAGCTGTTTTTT
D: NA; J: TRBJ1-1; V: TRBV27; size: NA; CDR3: CASSLSPPRSNTEAFF; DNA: TGTGCCAGCAGTTTATCGCCCCCCCGGTCGAACACTGAAGCTTTCTTT
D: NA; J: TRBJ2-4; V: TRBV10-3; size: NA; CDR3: CAISESAGRGTKNIQYF; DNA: TGTGCCATCAGTGAGTCGGCAGGGCGGGGAACCAAAAACATTCAGTACTTC
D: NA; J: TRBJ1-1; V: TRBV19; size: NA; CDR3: CASSMGQGTEAFF; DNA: TGTGCCAGTAGTATGGGGCAGGGCACTGAAGCTTTTTTT
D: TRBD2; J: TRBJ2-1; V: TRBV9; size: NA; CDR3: CASSGTTGLAGFNEQFF; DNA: TGTGCCAGCAGCGGTACAACGGGACTAGCGGGGTTCAATGAGCAGTTCTTC
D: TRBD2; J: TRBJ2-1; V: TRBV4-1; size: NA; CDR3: CASSQERDSYNEQFF; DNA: TGCGCCAGCAGCCAGGAGCGGGACTCCTACAATGAGCAGTTCTTC
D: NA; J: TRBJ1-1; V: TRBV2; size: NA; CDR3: CASSETGLNTEAFF; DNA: TGTGCCAGCAGTGAGACAGGCCTCAACACTGAAGCTTTCTTT
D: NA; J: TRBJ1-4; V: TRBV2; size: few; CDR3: CASSEWRRNEKLFF; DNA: TGTGCCAGCAGTGAATGGCGGAGGAATGAAAAACTGTTTTTT
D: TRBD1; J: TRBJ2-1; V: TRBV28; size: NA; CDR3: CASSGTSRTGRVQQFF; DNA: TGTGCCAGCAGTGGAACTTCACGGACAGGCAGGGTTCAGCAGTTCTTC
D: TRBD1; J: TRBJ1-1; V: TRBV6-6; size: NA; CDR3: CASSLTGGSTEAFF; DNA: TGTGCCAGCAGCCTTACAGGGGGGTCGACTGAAGCTTTCTTT
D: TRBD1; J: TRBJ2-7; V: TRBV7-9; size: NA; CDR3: CASSLEGTGSYEQYF; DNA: TGTGCCAGCAGCTTAGAGGGGACAGGTTCCTACGAGCAGTACTTC
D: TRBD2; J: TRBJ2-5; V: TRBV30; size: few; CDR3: CAWSVLAGGPQETQYF; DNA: TGTGCCTGGAGTGTACTAGCGGGGGGCCCCCAAGAGACCCAGTACTTC
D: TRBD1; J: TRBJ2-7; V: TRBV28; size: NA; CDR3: CASSFGQGHSYEQYF; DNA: TGTGCCAGCAGTTTCGGACAGGGGCACTCCTACGAGCAGTACTTC
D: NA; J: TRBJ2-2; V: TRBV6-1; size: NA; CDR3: CASSETDSFGGELFF; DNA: TGTGCCAGCAGTGAAACTGACAGCTTTGGCGGGGAGCTGTTTTTT